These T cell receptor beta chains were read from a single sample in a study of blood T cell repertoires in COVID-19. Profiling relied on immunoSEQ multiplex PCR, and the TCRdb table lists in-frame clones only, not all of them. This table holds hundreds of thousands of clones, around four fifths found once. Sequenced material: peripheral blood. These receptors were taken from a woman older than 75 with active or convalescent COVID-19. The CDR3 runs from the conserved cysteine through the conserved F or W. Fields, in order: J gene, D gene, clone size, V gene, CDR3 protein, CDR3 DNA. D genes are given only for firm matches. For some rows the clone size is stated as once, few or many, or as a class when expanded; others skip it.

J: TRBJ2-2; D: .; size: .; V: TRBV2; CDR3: CASSAFPSGELFF; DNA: TGTGCCAGCAGTGCCTTTCCCTCCGGGGAGCTGTTTTTT
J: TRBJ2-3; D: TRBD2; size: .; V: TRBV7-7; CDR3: CASSQGLAGGGDTQYF; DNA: TGTGCCAGCAGCCAGGGACTAGCGGGAGGGGGAGATACGCAGTATTTT
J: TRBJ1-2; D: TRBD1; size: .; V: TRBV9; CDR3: CASSPQGGTYGYTF; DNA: TGTGCCAGCAGCCCACAGGGGGGCACCTATGGCTACACCTTC
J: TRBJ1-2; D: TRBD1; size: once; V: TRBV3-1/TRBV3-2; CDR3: CASSLGTGFGYTF; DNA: TGTGCCAGCAGCCTCGGGACAGGGTTCGGCTACACCTTC
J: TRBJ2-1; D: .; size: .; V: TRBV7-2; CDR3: CASTLNLRLGEDEQFF; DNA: TGTGCCAGCACCCTCAATCTTAGATTAGGGGAGGATGAGCAGTTCTTC
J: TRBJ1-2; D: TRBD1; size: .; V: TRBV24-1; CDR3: CATSDSIGYGTGHYGYTF; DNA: TGTGCCACCAGTGATTCTATAGGGTACGGGACAGGTCACTATGGCTACACCTTC
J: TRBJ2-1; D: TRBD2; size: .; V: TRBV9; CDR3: CASSPRGGGVNSYNEQFF; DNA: TGTGCCAGCAGCCCCAGAGGCGGGGGGGTAAACTCCTACAATGAGCAGTTCTTC
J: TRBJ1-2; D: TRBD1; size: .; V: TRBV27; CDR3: CASRPGQGARGYTF; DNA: TGTGCCAGCAGGCCGGGACAGGGGGCCCGGGGCTACACCTTC
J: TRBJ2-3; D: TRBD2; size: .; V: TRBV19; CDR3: CASSDSGRASTDTQYF; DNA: TGTGCCAGTAGTGATAGCGGGAGGGCCTCCACAGATACGCAGTATTTT
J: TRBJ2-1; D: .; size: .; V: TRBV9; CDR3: CASSSFDEQFF; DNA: TGTGCCAGCAGCTCTTTCGATGAGCAGTTCTTC
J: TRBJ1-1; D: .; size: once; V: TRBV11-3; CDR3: CASSLDGNTEAFF; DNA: TGTGCCAGCAGCTTAGACGGGAACACTGAAGCTTTCTTT
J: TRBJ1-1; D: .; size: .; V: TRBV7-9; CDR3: CASSQIGGTEAFF; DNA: TGTGCCAGCAGTCAGATCGGGGGCACTGAAGCTTTCTTT
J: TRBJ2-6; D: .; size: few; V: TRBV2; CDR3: CASRGTSGANVLTF; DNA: TGTGCCAGCAGGGGGACTTCGGGGGCCAACGTCCTGACTTTC
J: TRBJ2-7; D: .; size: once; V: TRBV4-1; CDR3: CASSPKLAVEQYF; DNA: TGCGCCAGCAGCCCCAAGTTGGCAGTCGAGCAGTACTTC
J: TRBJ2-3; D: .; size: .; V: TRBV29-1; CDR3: CSVGAGVTDTQYF; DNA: TGCAGCGTTGGTGCAGGGGTCACAGATACGCAGTATTTT
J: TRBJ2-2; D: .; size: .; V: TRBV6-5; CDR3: CASSRFAGGTGELFF; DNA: TGTGCCAGCAGCCGATTCGCTGGAGGGACCGGGGAGCTGTTTTTT
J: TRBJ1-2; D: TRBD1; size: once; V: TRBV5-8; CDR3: CASSLGQGGYGYTF; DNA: TGTGCCAGCAGCTTGGGACAGGGCGGCTATGGCTACACCTTC
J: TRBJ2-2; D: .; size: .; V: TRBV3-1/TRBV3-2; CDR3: CASSQATGTQVRELFF; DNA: TGTGCCAGCAGCCAAGCTACCGGGACTCAAGTCCGGGAGCTGTTTTTT
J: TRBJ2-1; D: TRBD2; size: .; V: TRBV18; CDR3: CASSRGTSGYNEQFF; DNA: TGTGCCAGCTCACGTGGGACTAGCGGTTACAATGAGCAGTTCTTC